The sequence of this T cell receptor (beta chain) was determined in a study of blood T cell repertoires in COVID-19 (dated by TCRdb to 2018 to 2020). The study in broad terms: Samples covering the acute and convalescent phases of COVID-19 were provided by collaborators in the United States, Italy and Spain. The material from the prospective study consisted of cDNA or gDNA derived from T cells, B-cell-depleted T cells, or PBMCs. Deeply sampled blood TCRbeta repertoires from subjects exposed to, actively infected with, or recovered from COVID-19 were included in the dataset. The repertoires were released in a freely available public database meant as a resource for research on the immune response to SARS-CoV-2. Samples came from the ongoing ImmuneRACE study (first 160 participants) plus 1,254 subjects from 6 global collaborators. The sample metadata nearly always contained a de-identified subject ID, COVID-19 status, age in years and sex. Where available, HLA class I and class II types were obtained from metadata supplied by the sample provider rather than from assay-based typing. What the research found in general, with its limitations: How much clinical and demographic metadata was included differed by source and by participant, and the metadata was provided uncurated.

As to this clone: Its cognate antigen has yet to be identified. The junction shows a germline mismatch at one end, possibly a read error.

Each collaborating institution followed its own protocols to collect whole blood in K2EDTA tubes. For TCRbeta analysis, collaborators shipped samples in one of three forms: frozen whole blood, isolated PBMCs, or DNA extracted from either of those sample types. TCRbeta CDR3 regions were amplified from genomic DNA using the immunoSEQ Assay, a bias-controlled multiplex PCR. Concerning the study's data processing: Within the assay, amplification of reference gene primers was used to estimate how many nucleated cells each sample contained. Sequence reads were collapsed and filtered to measure the absolute abundance of every unique TCRbeta CDR3 rearrangement. For each sample, productive Simpson clonality was calculated by taking the square root of Simpson's diversity index across productive rearrangements. The immuneACCESS repertoire file appears here via TCRdb, limited to in-frame rearrangements. These files lack a portion of the clones; in checked studies, under half of the deficit traces to unresolved V genes, and the cause of the others is not known. D and trimming were read from the DNA, whereas the V and J calls and clone size are those reported in that table. The sample records about 55,000 clones, 75% to 95% of which are singletons. The biggest ten clones account for roughly 6% of the sample.

Sequencing input: peripheral blood. The origin of this receptor is a man in his forties or fifties with active COVID-19.

The CDR3 region: CASSSTFSGTGGSAF. The sequence in DNA is TGTGCCAGCAGTTCAACCTTTTCCGGGACAGGGGGCAGCGCCTTT. Rearrangement joined TRBV27 to TRBJ1-1; 12 central bases correspond to TRBD1. As encoded in the germline V gene (reference sequence), CDR1 is MNHEY while CDR2 is SMNVEV. The CDR3 contains 15 residues, cysteine and phenylalanine counted. The only DNA kept is the CDR3, 45 bases in frame from the first base.